These 5 T cell receptor beta chains originate from one sample sequenced in a study of blood T cell repertoires in COVID-19. The protocol was immunoSEQ multiplex PCR, while the TCRdb copy is restricted to in-frame clones and leaves out a portion. Of some 73,000 clones in the sample, roughly 84% were seen once. Material for sequencing was peripheral blood. The receptors derive from a human donor in a cohort sampled during active COVID-19.

The chain combines TRBV19 with TRBJ1-3, with D perhaps TRBD1 (5 bases). This CDR3 is 14 amino acids long. Germline V CDR1 and CDR2: LNHDA, SQIVND (reference sequence). V was shortened by 10 bases and J by 1 base, with 14 bases between the two germline ends. The CDR3 DNA reads TGTGCCAATGGGGCGGGGAGGTCTGGAAACACCATATATTTT. This encodes CANGAGRSGNTIYF. Combining the CDR3 with reference TRBV19 and TRBJ1-3 gives the whole variable domain DGGITQSPKYLFRKEGQNVTLSCEQNLNHDAMYWYRQDPGQGLRLIYYSQIVNDFQKGDIAEGYSVSREKKESFPLTVTSAQKNPTAFYLCANGAGRSGNTIYFGEGSWLTVV.

The V and J genes are TRBV28 and TRBJ2-2; D gene unclear. The CDR3 is 13 residues long. Trimming cost V 5 bases and J 4 bases, with 8 bases left between them. The germline V gene has CDR1 MDHEN and CDR2 SYDVKM. The CDR3 DNA sequence: TGTGCCAGCAGTCTCCTTAGCACCGGGGAGCTGTTTTTT. As protein: CASSLLSTGELFF.

The chain joins TRBV5-1 to TRBJ1-6; D perhaps matches TRBD1 (6 bases). Per germline, CDR1 SGHRS and CDR2 YFSETQ. The CDR3 length is 15 residues. V lost 2 bases and J 2 bases, leaving 8 bases between the germline ends. The CDR3 region has the DNA TGCGCCAGCAGCTTACAGGGCCCCTATAATTCACCCCTCCACTTT. It specifies CASSLQGPYNSPLHF.

The CDR3 nucleotides read TGTGCCAGCATGTGGCGGGTCGAGACCCAGTACTTC. Encoded protein: CASMWRVETQYF. The J gene is TRBJ2-5, the V gene TRBV2; D is perhaps TRBD2 (5 bases). The CDR3 extends over 12 amino acids. V lost 7 bases, J lost 5 bases, and 11 bases lay in between. Germline V CDR1 and CDR2: SNHLY, FYNNEI.

The chain uses TRBV24-1 and TRBJ2-2; 7 bases match TRBD1. Germline V gene data show CDR1 as KGHDR and CDR2 as SFDVKD. The CDR3 length is 18 residues. With V trimmed by 0 bases and J by 4 bases, 10 bases remained unmatched. The CDR3 DNA sequence: TGTGCCACCAGTGATTTGCCGGGACAGCTTCCGGGCACCGGGGAGCTGTTTTTT. Amino acids: CATSDLPGQLPGTGELFF.